These 3 T cell receptor beta chains were all obtained from the same sample, sequenced in a study of blood T cell repertoires in COVID-19 (dated by TCRdb to between 2020 and 2021). Library preparation was by the immunoSEQ multiplex PCR assay. Entries here come from immuneACCESS through TCRdb and include only in-frame sequences with V and J called. Some clones fail to appear in such tables; in the studies checked, an unresolved V gene covers under half of the shortfall, and the cause of the remainder is unknown. The sample includes around 58,000 clones, with 85% to 90% observed a single time. The ten biggest clones cover approximately 13% of the sample. What was sequenced was peripheral blood. These receptors were collected from a man in his sixties with active COVID-19.

The V call is TRBV6-5, the J call TRBJ1-1; no definite D call. The CDR3 runs 12 residues. The germline V and J ends were trimmed by 6 bases and 1 base, with 6 bases remaining between them. CDR1 and CDR2 (germline): MNHEY, SVGAGI. CDR3 nucleotides: TGTGCCAGCAGACTCGCGAACACTGAAGCTTTCTTT. This codes for CASRLANTEAFF.

This rearrangement joins TRBV30 to TRBJ1-2, with D tentatively TRBD1 (6 bases). The V end was cut by 2 bases, the J end by 0 bases, with 13 bases between. Germline V lookup: CDR1 GTSNPN, CDR2 SVGIG (reference sequence). The CDR3 consists of 15 residues. CDR3 sequence reads: CAWSSFRGPNYGYTF. The CDR3 nucleotides are TGTGCCTGGAGTAGTTTCAGGGGCCCTAACTATGGCTACACCTTC. The full variable domain, rest sourced from reference TRBV30 and TRBJ1-2, is SQTIHQWPATLVQPVGSPLSLECTVEGTSNPNLYWYRQAAGRGLQLLFYSVGIGQISSEVPQNLSASRPQDRQFILSSKKLLLSDSGFYLCAWSSFRGPNYGYTFGSGTRLTVV.

V and J are TRBV7-9 and TRBJ2-3; D might be TRBD1 (6 bases). Trimming cost V 5 bases and J 4 bases, with 16 bases left between them. Germline V gene sequence: CDR1 SEHNR, CDR2 FQNEAQ (reference sequence). The CDR3 has 15 amino acids. The CDR3 nucleotides read TGTGCCAGCAGCCCCCAAAGTGGGGGCGCAGATACGCAGTATTTT. Amino acid sequence: CASSPQSGGADTQYF.